What follows are 29 T cell receptor beta chains derived from one specimen sequenced in a study of blood T cell repertoires in COVID-19. Only in-frame clones appear in the TCRdb table, and some are missing; sequencing was by immunoSEQ multiplex PCR. The data contain 65,000 to 90,000 clones, 88% of them singletons. The sequencing input was peripheral blood. These receptors came from a human donor in a cohort sampled during active COVID-19.

The V gene is TRBV5-1, the J gene TRBJ1-5, with D possibly TRBD1 on 6 matching bases. V dropped 10 bases and J dropped 0 bases, with 8 bases sitting between them. The CDR3 is made up of 12 amino acids. Germline CDR1 SGHRS, CDR2 YFSETQ. The CDR3 here is CAQGYSNQPQHF. The CDR3 DNA sequence: TGCGCCCAGGGGTATAGCAATCAGCCCCAGCATTTT.

This clone appeared once. V usage is TRBV20-1 and J usage is TRBJ2-1, with 15 bases matching TRBD2. From germline, CDR1 is DFQATT and CDR2 SNEGSKA (reference sequence). This CDR3 has 17 residues. J was trimmed by 0 bases and V by 3 bases; bases with no gene match: 3. CDR3 loop: CSASGLAGGNSYNEQFF. CDR3 bases: TGCAGTGCTAGTGGACTAGCGGGAGGGAACTCCTACAATGAGCAGTTCTTC.

This clone was found a few times. DNA of the CDR3: TGTGCCACCGGGAGGGGCTCCTACGAGCAGTACTTC. It is translated as CATGRGSYEQYF. The chain recombines TRBV6-6 with TRBJ2-7; 8 bases line up with TRBD2. Losses at the gene ends were 10 bases for V and 0 bases for J; bases not matched to a gene: 2. Germline V gene lookup returns CDR1 MNHNY and CDR2 SVGAGI (reference sequence). The CDR3 loop spans 12 amino acids.

The chain is built from TRBV7-8 and TRBJ1-2, with 7 positions matching TRBD1. This CDR3 comprises 14 residues. Germline lookup yields CDR1 SGHVS and CDR2 FQNEAQ. The trim removed 1 base at V and 3 bases at J, leaving 2 bases unmatched. CDR3 region: CASSLVGQDYGYTF. In DNA form, the CDR3 reads TGTGCCAGCAGCTTAGTAGGACAGGACTATGGCTACACCTTC.

This clone was recorded a few times. This chain connects TRBV11-2 to TRBJ2-1, with 14 bases aligning to TRBD2. V was clipped by 3 bases and J by 8 bases; unmatched bases: 3. The CDR3 sequence is 15 residues long. Per germline, CDR1 SGHAT and CDR2 FQNNGV. CDR3 nucleotide sequence: TGTGCCAGCAGCTTCCGACTAGCGGGGGGGGATGAGCAGTTCTTC. Translating gives CASSFRLAGGDEQFF.

The chain couples TRBV9 to TRBJ1-1; D is ambiguous. Germline V gene data show CDR1 as SGDLS and CDR2 as YYNGEE. The CDR3 has 11 amino acids. Trimming took 5 bases from V and 6 from J, leaving 8 bases between them. CDR3 nucleotide sequence: TGTGCCAGCAGTCGTGGCTCTGAAGCTTTCTTT. Protein sequence: CASSRGSEAFF.

The rearrangement uses TRBV12-3 or TRBV12-4 and TRBJ1-5, with D possibly matching TRBD1 (5 bases). V was pared by 5 bases and J by 6 bases, with 11 bases between. The CDR3 is 13 amino acids. Written as DNA, the CDR3 is TGTGCCAGCAGTCCCCAGGGTCCTCAGCCCCAGCATTTT. It specifies CASSPQGPQPQHF.

The rearrangement uses TRBV6-5 and TRBJ1-5; the match to TRBD1 covers 7 bases. The CDR3 has 15 amino acids. Germline V lookup: CDR1 MNHEY, CDR2 SVGAGI. J lost 4 bases, V lost 5 bases, and 8 bases had no gene match. CDR3 DNA sequence: TGTGCCAGCAGTAGGGGGCTTGACAGGAATCAGCCCCAGCATTTT. Amino acids: CASSRGLDRNQPQHF.

This clone was seen only once. The chain carries TRBV5-1 and TRBJ2-3; D gene unclear. This CDR3 has 14 residues. Germline V gene lookup returns CDR1 SGHRS and CDR2 YFSETQ. Trimming stripped 7 bases from V and 2 bases from J, with 14 bases between. CDR3 DNA: TGCGCCAGCCTGTCCGAGCCCTCCACAGATACGCAGTATTTT. As protein: CASLSEPSTDTQYF. Complete variable domain (other parts from reference TRBV5-1 and TRBJ2-3): KAGVTQTPRYLIKTRGQQVTLSCSPISGHRSVSWYQQTPGQGLQFLFEYFSETQRNKGNFPGRFSGRQFSNSRSEMNVSTLELGDSALYLCASLSEPSTDTQYFGPGTRLTVL.

V usage is TRBV25-1 and J usage is TRBJ2-2; TRBD2 matches 8 bases. Germline V gene data show CDR1 as MGHDK and CDR2 as SYGVNS. This CDR3 region has 15 residues. V was clipped by 4 bases and J by 6 bases; unmatched bases: 7. CDR3 protein: CASSVGGVSSGELFF. The CDR3 DNA is TGTGCCAGCAGTGTCGGGGGGGTATCGTCCGGGGAGCTGTTTTTT.

The V call is TRBV5-4, the J call TRBJ1-2; possible D gene TRBD1, 6 bases. Germline V gene sequence: CDR1 SGHNT, CDR2 YYREEE (reference sequence). CDR3 length equals 17 residues. The germline V and J ends were trimmed by 2 bases and 4 bases, with 21 bases remaining between them. CDR3 coding DNA: TGTGCCAGCAGCTTTCCCCGTGGTGAGGGGGATGGCTATGGCTACACCTTC. Translation gives CASSFPRGEGDGYGYTF.

The rearrangement uses TRBV7-2 and TRBJ2-3; D uncertain. V shed 3 bases and J shed 5 bases, with 6 bases lying between them. Germline-derived CDR1 and CDR2 are SGHTA and FQGNSA. The CDR3 consists of 12 residues. The CDR3 DNA reads as TGTGCCAGCAGCTTTAAGCTAGATACGCAGTATTTT. Its translation: CASSFKLDTQYF.

CDR3 sequence (DNA): TGTGCCAGCAGCTTTCGGGGTTTTGGCTACGAGCAGTACTTC. Translation: CASSFRGFGYEQYF. V and J are TRBV5-6 and TRBJ2-7, with a tentative D call TRBD2 (5 bases). The CDR3 runs 14 residues. Germline V gene data show CDR1 as SGHDT and CDR2 as YYEEEE. V lost 2 bases to trimming and J lost 3 bases, with 12 bases between them.

V and J are TRBV19 and TRBJ2-5; possible D gene TRBD2, 5 bases. Trimming pared 6 bases from V and 5 bases from J, leaving 19 bases between. The CDR3 length is 15 residues. In germline, CDR1 is LNHDA, CDR2 SQIVND (reference sequence). The CDR3 bases are TGTGCCAGTAGCTCCACTGGGTCGGGGTGGGAGACCCAGTACTTC. It encodes CASSSTGSGWETQYF.

The chain recombines TRBV3-1 (or the pseudogene TRBV3-2) with TRBJ2-7; D might be TRBD2 (5 bases). This CDR3 comprises 13 residues. The V and J ends lost 4 bases and 7 bases respectively, with 14 bases between them. The germline CDR1 and CDR2 sequences are LGHDT and YNNKEL (reference sequence). As DNA, the CDR3 is TGTGCCAGCAGCCGCGGATCGCCGGGGGAGCAGTACTTC. The encoded protein is CASSRGSPGEQYF.

The rearrangement uses TRBV3-1 (or the pseudogene TRBV3-2) and TRBJ2-1; TRBD2 matches at 11 bases. After removal of 4 bases from V and 15 bases from J, the junction contained 11 bases not matched to a gene. CDR3 length: 14 amino acids. Germline lookup yields CDR1 LGHDT and CDR2 YNNKEL (reference sequence). The CDR3 loop is CASSPISGREWRFF. CDR3 in DNA: TGTGCCAGCAGCCCCATTAGCGGGAGGGAGTGGCGGTTCTTC.

The genes are TRBV5-1 and TRBJ2-4, with D possibly matching TRBD2 (6 bases). The CDR3 totals 15 residues. Trimming took off 4 bases at V and 9 bases at J, with 20 bases between the two ends. Per the germline V gene, CDR1 is SGHRS and CDR2 is YFSETQ. The DNA of the CDR3 is TGCGCCAGCAGCAGGACTCAGGAGGGGTACGGCATTCAGTACTTC. Translation gives CASSRTQEGYGIQYF.

V usage is TRBV23-1 and J usage is TRBJ2-7; D uncertain. TRBV23-1 has ORF status, its function being uncertain. This CDR3 region has 12 residues. V was clipped by 4 bases and J by 2 bases, with 6 bases between them. Written as DNA, the CDR3 is TGCGCCAGCAGTCGTCAGACCTACGAGCAGTACTTC. This sequence encodes CASSRQTYEQYF.

The genes are TRBV5-5 and TRBJ1-1, with no clear D. Germline-derived CDR1 and CDR2 are SGHKS and YYEKEE (reference sequence). Trimming shortened V by 0 bases and J by 0 bases, and 15 bases separated the two germline ends. The CDR3 length is 17 residues. DNA of the CDR3: TGTGCCAGCAGCTTGGCCCCCATACCCCCTATGAACACTGAAGCTTTCTTT. Translation: CASSLAPIPPMNTEAFF.

CDR3 sequence reads: CASSRTSGGAHEQYF. DNA of the CDR3: TGTGCCAGCAGCCGCACTAGCGGGGGGGCGCACGAGCAGTACTTC. The chain uses TRBV4-2 and TRBJ2-7, with TRBD2 matching over 13 bases. Looked up from germline, CDR1 is LGHNA and CDR2 is YNFKEQ. The CDR3 length is 15 residues. V lost 4 bases to trimming and J lost 5 bases; unmatched junction nucleotides: 5.

This rearrangement joins TRBV20-1 to TRBJ1-2; no definite D call. Deletions cut 3 bases from V and 8 bases from J, with 13 bases between. Germline assignment: CDR1 DFQATT and CDR2 SNEGSKA (reference sequence). This CDR3 is built from 12 residues. CDR3 protein: CSASNTPEGYTF. The CDR3 nucleotides read TGCAGTGCTAGTAACACCCCGGAGGGCTACACCTTC.

The genes are TRBV6-6 and TRBJ1-1, with D perhaps TRBD1 (6 bases). Germline assignment: CDR1 MNHNY and CDR2 SVGAGI (reference sequence). The length of the CDR3 is 14 residues. V lost 1 base and J lost 8, with 14 bases in between. As DNA, the CDR3 is TGTGCCAGCAGTTACTTGTCAGGGGTAGGGGAAGCTTTCTTT. Residues: CASSYLSGVGEAFF.

This chain links TRBV4-3 with TRBJ2-7; 7 nucleotides line up with TRBD1. Germline CDR1 is LGHNA and CDR2 is YSLEER. The CDR3 length is 15 residues. Trimming cost V 2 bases and J 4 bases; bases outside gene matches: 8. This chain's CDR3 is CASSQLQDREYEQYF. The CDR3, as DNA: TGCGCCAGCAGCCAATTGCAAGACAGGGAGTACGAGCAGTACTTC.

A few counts support this clone. CDR3 amino acids: CASGHLAGGPYEQYF. The DNA for the CDR3 is TGTGCTAGTGGTCACCTCGCGGGAGGGCCGTACGAGCAGTACTTC. The rearrangement joins TRBV12-5 to TRBJ2-7; 9 nucleotides align to TRBD2. The length of the CDR3 is 15 residues. Germline V gene lookup returns CDR1 LGHNT and CDR2 FRNRAP. V shed 5 bases and J 4 bases; nucleotides not matched to a gene: 9.

The V and J genes are TRBV27 and TRBJ2-2; tentative D call: TRBD1 (5 bases). Germline-derived CDR1 and CDR2 are MNHEY and SMNVEV (reference sequence). V gave up 6 bases and J gave up 6 bases, with 14 bases separating them. The CDR3 is made up of 14 amino acids. The CDR3 reads CASREQGLPGELFF. The CDR3 coding sequence is TGTGCCAGCAGAGAGCAGGGTTTACCCGGGGAGCTGTTTTTT.

The CDR3 loop is CASSVPQGNYTF. The CDR3 DNA is TGTGCCAGCAGTGTACCACAGGGTAACTACACCTTC. The V and J genes are TRBV6-6 and TRBJ1-2; D possibly corresponds to TRBD1 (6 bases). V was cut by 5 bases and J by 10 bases, with 14 bases left in between. The length of the CDR3 is 12 residues. Germline V gives CDR1 MNHNY, CDR2 SVGAGI (reference sequence).

The genes are TRBV2 and TRBJ2-5, with a tentative D call TRBD2 (6 bases). From germline, CDR1 is SNHLY and CDR2 FYNNEI. This CDR3 has 14 amino acids. Trimming pared 3 bases from V and 2 bases from J, leaving 10 bases between. CDR3 protein: CASSEGSGQETQYF. The CDR3 bases are TGTGCCAGCAGTGAGGGTAGCGGACAAGAGACCCAGTACTTC.

This chain joins TRBV19 and TRBJ1-1; D is possibly TRBD1 (6 bases). This CDR3 has 15 amino acids. Germline V gives CDR1 LNHDA, CDR2 SQIVND (reference sequence). Trimming shortened V by 5 bases and J by 1 base, and 14 bases separated the two germline ends. DNA for the CDR3: TGTGCCAGTAGTCCGACAGGCTGGGGGAACACTGAAGCTTTCTTT. This codes for CASSPTGWGNTEAFF. Drawing the rest from reference TRBV19 and TRBJ1-1, the complete variable domain is DGGITQSPKYLFRKEGQNVTLSCEQNLNHDAMYWYRQDPGQGLRLIYYSQIVNDFQKGDIAEGYSVSREKKESFPLTVTSAQKNPTAFYLCASSPTGWGNTEAFFGQGTRLTVV.

This chain uses TRBV9 with TRBJ2-3; possibly TRBD2 for D (6 bases). V gave up 5 bases and J gave up 0 bases, with 13 bases separating them. Germline values: CDR1 SGDLS, CDR2 YYNGEE. This CDR3 is built from 15 residues. DNA for the CDR3: TGTGCCAGCAGTGGAGGACTACCTAGCACAGATACGCAGTATTTT. Translation gives CASSGGLPSTDTQYF.